Below, one T cell receptor (beta chain) is given with its context. Its antigen has not been determined. No much larger clonotype is one base removed from it; base qualities were not supplied. Participants in the prospective study were enrolled through a virtual design, were aged roughly 18 to 100 years, and lived in under 25 United States geographic areas. Cohort assignment in the prospective study relied on participant-reported clinical history from a screening survey and a study questionnaire. Recovered participants in ImmuneRACE Cohort 3 were defined by two consecutive negative NP/OP PCR tests, clearance by a healthcare professional, or resolution of symptoms. Mobile phlebotomists in the prospective study collected whole blood, serum and a nasopharyngeal or oropharyngeal swab from every participant. Over a roughly 2-month period, participants in the prospective study had the option of providing additional blood draws and questionnaires. Prospective study blood samples were shipped either frozen or at room temperature before DNA extraction.

Reading the germline V gene (reference sequence) gives CDR1 GTSNPN and CDR2 SVGIG. The CDR3 has 15 amino acids, counting the end cysteine and phenylalanine. The CDR3 DNA has 45 bases and is translated from base 1. Germline trimming amounts to 6 bases on V and 3 bases on J, with 10 as the count of junction bases outside the gene matches. These data originate in a study of blood T cell repertoires in COVID-19 (dated by TCRdb to 2020 to 2022). About the full investigation: The collaborator samples originated in the United States, Italy and Spain and spanned the acute and convalescent phases of COVID-19. The material from the prospective study consisted of cDNA or gDNA derived from T cells, B-cell-depleted T cells, or PBMCs. The sample metadata nearly always contained a de-identified subject ID, COVID-19 status, age in years and sex. Deeply sampled blood TCRbeta repertoires from subjects exposed to, actively infected with, or recovered from COVID-19 were included in the dataset. A freely available public database, intended as a resource for researchers studying the immune response to SARS-CoV-2, is where the repertoires were released. Where available, HLA class I and class II types were taken from metadata supplied by the sample provider and were not determined by assay-based typing. The samples were drawn from the first 160 participants of the ongoing ImmuneRACE study and from 950 to 1,500 subjects provided by 6 global collaborators.

General findings and caveats noted by the study authors: The quantity of clinical and demographic metadata differed by source and by participant and was supplied without curation.

TCRbeta CDR3 regions were amplified from genomic DNA by means of the immunoSEQ Assay, a bias-controlled multiplex PCR. On the authors' methods: Within the assay, amplification of reference gene primers was used to estimate how many nucleated cells each sample contained. Sequence reads were collapsed and filtered to measure the absolute abundance of every unique TCRbeta CDR3 rearrangement. Productive Simpson clonality was computed per sample as the square root of Simpson's diversity index over productive rearrangements. As stored in TCRdb, this immuneACCESS dataset retains in-frame rearrangements with V and J assigned. A fraction of the clones does not appear; measured against another copy, unresolved V genes explain less than half of the discrepancy, and the remainder lacks a known reason. The DNA gave D and trimming, while V, J and clone size come from that table. This sample lists 450,000 to 500,000 clones; around 87% were detected once. Around 0.7% of the sample goes to the ten largest clones.

The sequencing sample was made of PBMCs or T cells enriched from blood (not recorded which). This clonotype originated in a woman under 30 who had recovered from COVID-19. The V gene is TRBV30 and the J gene is TRBJ2-2; the junction holds 7 bases that match TRBD1. The base sequence is TGTGCCTGCGTCTTCCGGGACAGCTACACCGGGGAGCTGTTTTTT. It codes for CACVFRDSYTGELFF.